This is a list of T cell receptor beta chains from one sample in a study of T cell responses to AZD1222 COVID-19 vaccine. TCRdb keeps only in-frame clones here, not all; method: immunoSEQ multiplex PCR. The sample holds more than 95,000 clones, 65% to 90% seen once. The material sequenced was peripheral blood, taken 28 days after the second AZD1222 dose. These receptors were obtained from an adult who received the AZD1222 COVID-19 vaccine. The CDR3 runs from the conserved cysteine through the conserved F or W. The D gene is left open where the match is weak. The listing skips clone size in some rows; elsewhere it reads once, few, many or a size class.

V	D	size	J	DNA	CDR3
TRBV19	NA	NA	TRBJ2-6	TGTGCCAGTAGTATGGGCAGGAAAATTGAAAAGGCCAACGTCCTGACTTTC	CASSMGRKIEKANVLTF
TRBV7-2	NA	NA	TRBJ1-4	TGTGCCAGCAGCCCTAGAGGTTGGGTCGTAATTGAAAAACTGTTTTTT	CASSPRGWVVIEKLFF
TRBV28	NA	NA	TRBJ2-6	TGTGCCAGCAGTTTCAAGGTCCCTGGGGCCAACGTCCTGACTTTC	CASSFKVPGANVLTF
TRBV28	NA	NA	TRBJ1-1	TGTGCCAGCAGTCGTGGGTTAAACACTGAAGCTTTCTTT	CASSRGLNTEAFF
TRBV5-1	NA	NA	TRBJ2-3	TGCGCCAGCAGCTTGGGAGCAGATACGCAGTATTTT	CASSLGADTQYF
TRBV7-3	TRBD2	NA	TRBJ2-7	TGTGCCAGCAGCCCTACTAGCGGGCCTGCCTACGAGCAGTACTTC	CASSPTSGPAYEQYF
TRBV5-5	NA	NA	TRBJ1-2	TGTGCCAGCAGCCCCCGGTTAGTAGGCTACACCTTC	CASSPRLVGYTF
TRBV11-2	NA	NA	TRBJ2-7	TGTGCCAGCAGCTTACGACTAGACAGGGTGGATTACGAGCAGTACTTC	CASSLRLDRVDYEQYF
TRBV7-2	TRBD1	few	TRBJ1-5	TGTGCCAGCAGCTTAGAGGGGGGACAGGGAAATCAGCCCCAGCATTTT	CASSLEGGQGNQPQHF
TRBV28	TRBD2	once	TRBJ2-7	TGTGCCAGCAGTCCCCAGCGGGGGGGCGATTACGAGCAGTACTTC	CASSPQRGGDYEQYF
TRBV10-3	TRBD2	NA	TRBJ2-3	TGTGCCATCAGGACACTAGCGGGGAGCACAGATACGCAGTATTTT	CAIRTLAGSTDTQYF
TRBV12-3/TRBV12-4	TRBD1	NA	TRBJ1-5	TGTGCCAGCAGTAACAGGGGGGTTGAGCCCCAGCATTTT	CASSNRGVEPQHF
TRBV7-3	TRBD2	NA	TRBJ2-1	TGTGCCAGCAGCATCGGACTAGCGGGGAACAATGAGCAGTTCTTC	CASSIGLAGNNEQFF
TRBV4-2	NA	NA	TRBJ2-1	TGTGCCAGCAGCCAAGTAACGGGGATTGAGCAGTTCTTC	CASSQVTGIEQFF
TRBV18	NA	NA	TRBJ2-7	TGTGCCAGCTCACCAGGAACAGGGATATACTACGAGCAGTACTTC	CASSPGTGIYYEQYF
TRBV7-2	TRBD2	NA	TRBJ2-1	TGTGCCAGCAGCTTAGCCCTCGGGGGGGCCCACAATGAGCAGTTCTTC	CASSLALGGAHNEQFF
TRBV4-1	NA	NA	TRBJ2-1	TGCGCCAGCAGCCAAGAACCCGAATGGGAGCAGTTCTTC	CASSQEPEWEQFF
TRBV15	TRBD1	NA	TRBJ1-4	TGTGCCACCAGCAGAGAAATGGACAGGGACACCTTTTTT	CATSREMDRDTFF
TRBV6-6	TRBD1	NA	TRBJ1-1	TGTGCCAGCAGTTCTGGACAGGCGGAGGGGAACACTGAAGCTTTCTTT	CASSSGQAEGNTEAFF
TRBV3-1/TRBV3-2	NA	NA	TRBJ1-6	TGTGCCAGCAGCCAAGACGGAGTACTGATGAATTCACCCCTCCACTTT	CASSQDGVLMNSPLHF
TRBV3-1/TRBV3-2	NA	NA	TRBJ2-7	TGTGCCAGCAGCCAAGCGGGACAATTCTACGAGCAGTACTTC	CASSQAGQFYEQYF
TRBV29-1	NA	NA	TRBJ1-2	TGCAGCGTTGTAGGACAGATCTATGGCTACACCTTC	CSVVGQIYGYTF